Listed below are T cell receptor beta chains from one sample, sequenced in a study of T cells in Graves' hyperthyroidism and ophthalmopathy. TCRdb redid the calling of the multiplex PCR reads with MiXCR, one entry per CDR3 protein. This table holds around 500,000 distinct CDR3 sequences, about 15% found once. Material: blood. These receptors all stem from a middle-aged woman with Graves' hyperthyroidism. CDR3s include the opening cysteine and the closing phenylalanine or tryptophan. D genes are given only for firm matches. Where a row states a size, it is once, few, many or the class of an expanded clone; other rows omit it.

TRBV12-3/TRBV12-4	NA	NA	TRBJ1-2	CASSSYGGGGDYGYTF	TGTGCCAGCAGTTCTTATGGGGGGGGGGGGGACTATGGCTACACCTTC
TRBV5-1	many	TRBD1	TRBJ2-1	CASSWTGVDEQFF	TGCGCCAGCAGCTGGACAGGGGTCGATGAGCAGTTCTTC
TRBV6-2/TRBV6-3	NA	TRBD1	TRBJ1-2	CATQGAGPGYTF	TGTGCCACCCAGGGGGCAGGTCCGGGCTACACCTTC
TRBV5-5	many	NA	TRBJ1-2	CASSLVEGDTDYGYTF	TGTGCCAGCAGCTTGGTCGAAGGGGATACCGACTATGGCTACACCTTC
TRBV4-3	NA	NA	TRBJ1-1	CASSQDAHGLNTEAFF	TGCGCCAGCAGCCAAGATGCGCACGGACTGAACACTGAAGCTTTCTTT
TRBV7-8	many	NA	TRBJ2-7	CANSLVLGTYEQYF	TGTGCCAACAGCTTAGTTCTAGGGACCTACGAGCAGTACTTC
TRBV19	many	TRBD2	TRBJ2-1	CASKVGVAGGNEQFF	TGTGCCAGTAAAGTCGGAGTGGCGGGGGGGAATGAGCAGTTCTTC
TRBV7-2	NA	NA	TRBJ2-2	CASSSGTIGELFF	TGTGCCAGCAGCTCCGGGACAATCGGGGAGCTGTTTTTT
TRBV7-9	NA	NA	TRBJ2-3	CASSSSVQDLYRHTDTQYF	TGTGCCAGCAGCTCTAGTGTACAGGACCTATATAGGCACACAGATACGCAGTATTTT
TRBV19	NA	NA	TRBJ1-1	CASSGQGPTEAFF	TGTGCCAGTAGTGGGCAGGGGCCCACTGAAGCTTTCTTT
TRBV9	many	TRBD1	TRBJ1-2	CASSGPGTGLGYTF	TGTGCCAGCAGCGGCCCCGGGACAGGGTTGGGCTACACCTTC
TRBV12-3/TRBV12-4	once	NA	TRBJ1-5	CASSLDGSGYSNQPQHF	TGTGCCAGCAGTTTAGATGGTAGCGGATATAGCAATCAGCCCCAGCATTTT
TRBV27	few	NA	TRBJ2-4	CASSLSLRSIQYF	TGTGCCAGCAGTTTATCGCTCAGGTCCATTCAGTACTTC
TRBV29-1	NA	NA	TRBJ2-7	CSAKGPGGYEQYF	TGCAGCGCAAAAGGCCCTGGGGGCTACGAGCAGTACTTC
TRBV28	many	NA	TRBJ1-3	CASSSHLGDNTGNTIYF	TGTGCCAGCAGTTCCCACCTTGGCGACAACACTGGAAACACCATATATTTT
TRBV12-3/TRBV12-4	few	NA	TRBJ2-7	CASSSVTGRYEQYF	TGTGCCAGCAGTTCAGTGACAGGGAGGTACGAGCAGTACTTC
TRBV2	many	TRBD2	TRBJ2-7	CASSVYRLAPSYEQYF	TGTGCCAGCAGTGTCTATCGACTAGCGCCATCCTACGAGCAGTACTTC
TRBV11-3	NA	NA	TRBJ2-3	CASSLSGTLGQYF	TGTGCCAGCAGCTTATCCGGGACTTTGGGGCAGTATTTT